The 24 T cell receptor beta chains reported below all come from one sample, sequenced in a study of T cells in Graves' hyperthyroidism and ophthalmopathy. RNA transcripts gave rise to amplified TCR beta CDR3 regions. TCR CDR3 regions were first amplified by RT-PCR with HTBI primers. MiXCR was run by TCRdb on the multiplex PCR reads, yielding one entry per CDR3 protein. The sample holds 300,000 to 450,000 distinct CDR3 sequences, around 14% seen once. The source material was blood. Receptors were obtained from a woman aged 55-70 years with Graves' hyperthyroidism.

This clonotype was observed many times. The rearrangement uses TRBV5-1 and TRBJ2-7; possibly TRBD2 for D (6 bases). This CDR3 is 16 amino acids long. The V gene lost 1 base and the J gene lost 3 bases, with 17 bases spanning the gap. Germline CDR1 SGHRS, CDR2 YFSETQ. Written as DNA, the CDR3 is TGCGCCAGCAGCTTGTTACCAGGACGGGAGAGCTACGAGCAGTACTTC. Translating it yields CASSLLPGRESYEQYF.

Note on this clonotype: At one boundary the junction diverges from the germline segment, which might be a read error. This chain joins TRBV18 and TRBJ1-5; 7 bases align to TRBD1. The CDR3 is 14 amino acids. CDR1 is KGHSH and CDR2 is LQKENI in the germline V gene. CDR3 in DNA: TGTGCCAGCTCACACGGGACAGTAGATCAGCCCCGGCATTTT. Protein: CASSHGTVDQPRHF.

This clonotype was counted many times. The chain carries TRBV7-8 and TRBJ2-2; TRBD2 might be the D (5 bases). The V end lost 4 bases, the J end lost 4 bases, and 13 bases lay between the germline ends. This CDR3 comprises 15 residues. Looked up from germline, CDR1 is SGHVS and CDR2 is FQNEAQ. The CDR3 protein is CASSWSRASTGELFF. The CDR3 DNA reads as TGTGCCAGCAGCTGGTCGAGGGCTTCCACCGGGGAGCTGTTTTTT.

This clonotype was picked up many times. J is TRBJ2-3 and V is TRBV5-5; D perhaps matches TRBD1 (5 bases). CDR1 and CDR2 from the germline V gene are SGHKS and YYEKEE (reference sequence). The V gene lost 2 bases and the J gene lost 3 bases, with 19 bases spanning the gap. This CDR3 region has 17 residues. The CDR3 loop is CASSLLQGPTLTDTQYF. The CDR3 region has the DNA TGTGCCAGCAGCTTACTTCAGGGCCCGACCCTTACAGATACGCAGTATTTT. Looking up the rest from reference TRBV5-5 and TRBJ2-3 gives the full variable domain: DAGVTQSPTHLIKTRGQQVTLRCSPISGHKSVSWYQQVLGQGPQFIFQYYEKEERGRGNFPDRFSARQFPNYSSELNVNALLLGDSALYLCASSLLQGPTLTDTQYFGPGTRLTVL.

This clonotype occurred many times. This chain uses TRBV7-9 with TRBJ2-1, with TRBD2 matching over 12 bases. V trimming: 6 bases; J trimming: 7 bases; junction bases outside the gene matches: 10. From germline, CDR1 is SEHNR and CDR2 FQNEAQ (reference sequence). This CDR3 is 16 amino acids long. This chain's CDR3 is CASRPQGTSGLNEQFF. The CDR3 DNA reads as TGTGCCAGCAGGCCTCAGGGGACTAGCGGGTTGAATGAGCAGTTCTTC.

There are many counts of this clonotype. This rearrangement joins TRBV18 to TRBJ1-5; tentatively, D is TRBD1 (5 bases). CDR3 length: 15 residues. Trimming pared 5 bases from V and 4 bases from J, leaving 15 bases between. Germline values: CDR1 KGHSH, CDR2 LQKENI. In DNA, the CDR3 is TGTGCCAGCTCATCCGCCGGGACGGGAAATCAGCCCCAGCATTTT. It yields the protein CASSSAGTGNQPQHF.

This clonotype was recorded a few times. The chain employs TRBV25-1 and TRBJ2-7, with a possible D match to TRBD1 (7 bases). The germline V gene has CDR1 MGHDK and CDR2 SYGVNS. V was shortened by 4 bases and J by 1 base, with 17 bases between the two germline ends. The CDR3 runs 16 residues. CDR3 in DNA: TGTGCCAGCAGTGGGGGGGTCAGGGGGTTTTCCTACGAGCAGTACTTC. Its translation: CASSGGVRGFSYEQYF.

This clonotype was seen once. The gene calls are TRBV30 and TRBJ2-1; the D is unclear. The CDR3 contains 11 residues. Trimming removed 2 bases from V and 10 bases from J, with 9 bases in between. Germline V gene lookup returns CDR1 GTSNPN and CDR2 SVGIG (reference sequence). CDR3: CAWSPEVEQFF. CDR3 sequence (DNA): TGTGCCTGGAGTCCCGAGGTAGAGCAGTTCTTC.

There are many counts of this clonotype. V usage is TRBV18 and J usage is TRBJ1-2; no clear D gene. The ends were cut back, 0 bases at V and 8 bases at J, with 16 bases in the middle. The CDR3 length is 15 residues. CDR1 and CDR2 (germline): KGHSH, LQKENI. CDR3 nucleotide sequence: TGTGCCAGCTCACCACCGGAAGCCAGGTCTGGAGGCTACACCTTC. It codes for CASSPPEARSGGYTF.

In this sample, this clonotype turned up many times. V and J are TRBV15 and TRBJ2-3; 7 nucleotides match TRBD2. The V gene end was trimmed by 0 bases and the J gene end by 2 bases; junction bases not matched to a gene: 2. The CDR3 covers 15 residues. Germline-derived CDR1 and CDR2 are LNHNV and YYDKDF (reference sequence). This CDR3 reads CATSRERENTDTQYF. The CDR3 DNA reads TGTGCCACCAGCAGAGAGCGGGAGAACACAGATACGCAGTATTTT.

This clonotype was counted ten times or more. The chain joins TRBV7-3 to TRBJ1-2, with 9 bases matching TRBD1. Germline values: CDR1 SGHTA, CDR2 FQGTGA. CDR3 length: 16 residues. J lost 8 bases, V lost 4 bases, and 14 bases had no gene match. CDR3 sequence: CASSSEPGQGVRGYTF. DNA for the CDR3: TGTGCCAGCAGCTCCGAGCCGGGACAGGGTGTGAGGGGCTACACCTTC.

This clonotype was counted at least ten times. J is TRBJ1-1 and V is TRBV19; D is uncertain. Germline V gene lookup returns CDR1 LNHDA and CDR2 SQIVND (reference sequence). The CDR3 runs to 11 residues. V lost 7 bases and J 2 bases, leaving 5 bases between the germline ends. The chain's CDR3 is CASTINTEAFF. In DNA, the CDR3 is TGTGCCAGTACCATAAACACTGAAGCTTTCTTT.

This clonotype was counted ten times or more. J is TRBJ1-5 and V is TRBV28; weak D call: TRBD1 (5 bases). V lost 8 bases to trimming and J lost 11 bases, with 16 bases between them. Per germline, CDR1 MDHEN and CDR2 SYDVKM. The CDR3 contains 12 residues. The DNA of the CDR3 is TGTGCCAGCTTTTCGACAGTTTTTTCCCAGCATTTT. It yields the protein CASFSTVFSQHF.

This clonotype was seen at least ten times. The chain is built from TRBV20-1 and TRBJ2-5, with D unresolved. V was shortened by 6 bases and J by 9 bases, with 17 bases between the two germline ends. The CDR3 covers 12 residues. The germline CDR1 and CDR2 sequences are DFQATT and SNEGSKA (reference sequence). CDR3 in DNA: TGCAGTGCCTCACCCTCCTCTGCGGCCCAGTACTTC. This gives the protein CSASPSSAAQYF.

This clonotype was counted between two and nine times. The CDR3, as DNA: TGTGCCAGTAGTCCGGGGACAGGGACTTATGAAAAACTGTTTTTT. This gives the protein CASSPGTGTYEKLFF. The rearrangement links TRBV19 to TRBJ1-4; TRBD1 aligns across 9 bases. The CDR3 extends over 15 amino acids. The ends lost 5 bases at V and 6 bases at J; junction bases unmatched: 7. The germline V gene encodes CDR1 LNHDA and CDR2 SQIVND (reference sequence).

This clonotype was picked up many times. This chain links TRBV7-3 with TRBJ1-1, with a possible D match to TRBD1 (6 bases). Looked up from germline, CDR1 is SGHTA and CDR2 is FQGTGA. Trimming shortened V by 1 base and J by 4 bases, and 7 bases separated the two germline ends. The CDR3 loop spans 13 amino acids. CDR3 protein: CASSLNRATEAFF. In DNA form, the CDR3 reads TGTGCCAGCAGCTTAAACAGGGCCACTGAAGCTTTCTTT.

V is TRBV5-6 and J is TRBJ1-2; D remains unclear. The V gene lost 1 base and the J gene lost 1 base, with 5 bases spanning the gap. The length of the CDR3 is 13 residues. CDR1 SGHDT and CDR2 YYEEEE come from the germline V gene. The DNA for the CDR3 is TGTGCCAGCAGCTTGACAGATAACTATGGCTACACCTTC. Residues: CASSLTDNYGYTF.

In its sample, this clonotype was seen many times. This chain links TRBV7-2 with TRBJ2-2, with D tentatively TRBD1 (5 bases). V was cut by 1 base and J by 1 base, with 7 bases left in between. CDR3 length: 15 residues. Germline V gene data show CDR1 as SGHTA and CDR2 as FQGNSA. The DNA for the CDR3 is TGTGCCAGCAGCTTAGGAACAGGGAACACCGGGGAGCTGTTTTTT. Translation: CASSLGTGNTGELFF.

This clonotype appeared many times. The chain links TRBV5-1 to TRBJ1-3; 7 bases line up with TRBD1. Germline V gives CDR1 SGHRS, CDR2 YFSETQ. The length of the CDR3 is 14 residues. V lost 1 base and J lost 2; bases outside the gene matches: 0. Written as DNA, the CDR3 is TGCGCCAGCAGCTTGCAGGGGGCTGGAAACACCATATATTTT. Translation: CASSLQGAGNTIYF.

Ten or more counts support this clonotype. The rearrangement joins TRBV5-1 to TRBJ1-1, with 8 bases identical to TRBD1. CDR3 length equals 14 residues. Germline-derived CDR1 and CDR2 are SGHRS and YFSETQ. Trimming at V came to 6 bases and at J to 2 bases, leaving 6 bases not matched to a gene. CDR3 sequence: CASNRGELNTEAFF. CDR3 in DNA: TGCGCCAGCAACAGGGGGGAGTTAAACACTGAAGCTTTCTTT.

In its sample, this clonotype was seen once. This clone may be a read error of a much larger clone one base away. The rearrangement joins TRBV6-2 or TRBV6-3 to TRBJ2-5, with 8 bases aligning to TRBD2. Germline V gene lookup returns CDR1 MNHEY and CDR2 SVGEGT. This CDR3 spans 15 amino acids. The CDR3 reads CTSSGRLALQETQYF. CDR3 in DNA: TGTACCAGCAGCGGTAGACTAGCGCTACAAGAGACCCAGTACTTC.

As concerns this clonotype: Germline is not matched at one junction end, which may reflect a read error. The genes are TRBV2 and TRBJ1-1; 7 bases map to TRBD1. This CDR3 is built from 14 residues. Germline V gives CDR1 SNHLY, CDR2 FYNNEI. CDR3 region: CASSRQGGSTEASF. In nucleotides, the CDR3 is TGTGCCAGCAGTCGACAGGGTGGGAGCACTGAAGCTTCCTTT. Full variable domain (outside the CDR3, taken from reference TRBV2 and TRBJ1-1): EPEVTQTPSHQVTQMGQEVILRCVPISNHLYFYWYRQILGQKVEFLVSFYNNEISEKSEIFDDQFSVERPDGSNFTLKIRSTKLEDSAMYFCASSRQGGSTEASFGQGTRLTVV.

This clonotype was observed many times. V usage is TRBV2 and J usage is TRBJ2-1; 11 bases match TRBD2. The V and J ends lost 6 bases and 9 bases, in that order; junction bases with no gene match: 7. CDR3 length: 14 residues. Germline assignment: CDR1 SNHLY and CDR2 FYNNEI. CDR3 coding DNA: TGTGCCAGCAGCCTCGGGACTAGCGGTGCTGAGCAGTTCTTC. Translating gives CASSLGTSGAEQFF.

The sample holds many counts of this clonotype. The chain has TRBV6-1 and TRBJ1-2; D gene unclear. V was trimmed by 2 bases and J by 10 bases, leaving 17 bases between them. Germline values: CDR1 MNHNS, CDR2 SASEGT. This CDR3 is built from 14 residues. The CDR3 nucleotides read TGTGCCAGCAGTGAAATCGAGATCCGAAGTGCCTACACCTTC. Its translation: CASSEIEIRSAYTF.